This T cell receptor beta chain was recorded in a study of blood T cell repertoires in COVID-19. Study context: Spain, Italy and the United States supplied samples that represented acute and convalescent COVID-19. T cells, B-cell-depleted T cells, or PBMCs provided the cDNA or gDNA that served as material.

This clone was detected only a few times. As originally analysed: From reference gene primer amplification, estimates of nucleated cell counts were derived. Using immunoSEQ multiplex PCR, the repertoire was profiled, and TCRdb retains in-frame clones only, with some absent. The V and J calls and the clone size are those of that table, but D and trimming were determined from the DNA. This sample carries 200,000 to 300,000 clones, around 82% of them seen once, and the ten largest clones take 4.7%. Trimming shortened V by 6 bases and J by 0 bases, and 11 bases separated the two germline ends. CDR1 is SNHLY and CDR2 is FYNNEI in the germline V gene. CDR3 length: 15 amino acids.

The chain carries TRBV2 and TRBJ1-4; no reliable D call. The sample comprised peripheral blood. The sequence was obtained from a woman in her 70s with acute or convalescent COVID-19. The CDR3: CASREDFSTNEKLFF. The CDR3 DNA reads TGTGCCAGCAGAGAGGACTTTTCAACTAATGAAAAACTGTTTTTT.